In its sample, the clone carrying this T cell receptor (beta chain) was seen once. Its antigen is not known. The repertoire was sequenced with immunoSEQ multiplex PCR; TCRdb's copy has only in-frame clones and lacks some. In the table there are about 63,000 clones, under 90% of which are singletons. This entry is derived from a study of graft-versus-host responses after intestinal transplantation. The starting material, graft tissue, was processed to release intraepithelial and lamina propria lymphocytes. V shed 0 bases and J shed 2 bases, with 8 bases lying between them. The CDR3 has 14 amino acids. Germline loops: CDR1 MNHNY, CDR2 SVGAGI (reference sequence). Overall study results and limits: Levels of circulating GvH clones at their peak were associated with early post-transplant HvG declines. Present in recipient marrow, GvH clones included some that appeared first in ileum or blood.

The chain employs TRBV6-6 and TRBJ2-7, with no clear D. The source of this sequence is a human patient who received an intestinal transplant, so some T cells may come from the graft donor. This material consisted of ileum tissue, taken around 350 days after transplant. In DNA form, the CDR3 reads TGTGCCAGCAGTTACTCGGCTGGAACCTACGAGCAGTACTTC. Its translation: CASSYSAGTYEQYF.